This T cell receptor beta chain was recorded in a study of cytotoxic CD8 clonotypes in ibrutinib-treated CLL. Background on the study: The patients comprised roughly 10 relapsed/refractory and approximately 16 treatment-naive cases, approximately 17 IGHV unmutated. Overall study results and limits: Contraction or stability on treatment characterized the public clonotypes, which were uncommon.

Points on this clone: The antigen is unknown.

The TCR beta libraries used 2 to 2.5 micrograms of genomic DNA that came from cryopreserved PBMCs. TCRdb keeps only in-frame clones here, not all; method: immunoSEQ multiplex PCR. The table records over 200,000 clones, 60% to 80% of them present only once. The V gene lost 3 bases and the J gene lost 3 bases, with 15 bases spanning the gap. There are 15 residues in the CDR3. Germline V lookup: CDR1 SGHNT, CDR2 YYREEE (reference sequence). The chain has TRBV5-4 and TRBJ1-2, with D hard to call. This TCR derives from a human donor with chronic lymphocytic leukemia. The specimen comprised PBMCs, sampled after 12 months of ibrutinib treatment. The CDR3 spells CASSSWTTEDYGYTF. CDR3 coding DNA: TGTGCCAGCAGCTCATGGACGACCGAAGACTATGGCTACACCTTC.